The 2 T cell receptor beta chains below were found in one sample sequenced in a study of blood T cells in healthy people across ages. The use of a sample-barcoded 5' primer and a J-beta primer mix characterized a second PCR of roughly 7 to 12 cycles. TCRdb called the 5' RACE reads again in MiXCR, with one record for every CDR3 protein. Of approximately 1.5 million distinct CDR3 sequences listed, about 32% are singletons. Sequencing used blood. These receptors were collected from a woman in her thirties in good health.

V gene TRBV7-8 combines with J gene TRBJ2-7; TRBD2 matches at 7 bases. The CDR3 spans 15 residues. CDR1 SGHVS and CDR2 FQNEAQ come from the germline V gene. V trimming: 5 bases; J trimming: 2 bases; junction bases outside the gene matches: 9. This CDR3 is CASSPGLVGPYEQYF. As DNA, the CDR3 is TGTGCCAGCAGCCCCGGACTAGTGGGCCCCTACGAGCAGTACTTC.

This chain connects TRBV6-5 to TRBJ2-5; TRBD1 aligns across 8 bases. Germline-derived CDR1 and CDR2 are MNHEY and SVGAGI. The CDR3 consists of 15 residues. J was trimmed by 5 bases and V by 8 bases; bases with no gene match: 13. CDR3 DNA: TGTGCCAGCGGCGAGGGGGGCAGGGGGCATGAGACCCAGTACTTC. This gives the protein CASGEGGRGHETQYF.